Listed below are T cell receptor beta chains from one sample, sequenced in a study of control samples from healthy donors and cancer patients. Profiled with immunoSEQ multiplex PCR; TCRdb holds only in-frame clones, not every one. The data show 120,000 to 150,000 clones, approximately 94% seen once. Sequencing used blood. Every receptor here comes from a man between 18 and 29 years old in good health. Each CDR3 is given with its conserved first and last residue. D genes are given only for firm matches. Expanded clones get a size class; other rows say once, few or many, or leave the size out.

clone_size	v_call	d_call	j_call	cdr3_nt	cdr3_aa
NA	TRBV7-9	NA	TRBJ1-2	TGTGCCAGCAGCAACTCACAGGGAAACTTCAGGGGCTACACCTTC	CASSNSQGNFRGYTF
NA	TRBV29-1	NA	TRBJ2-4	TGCAGCGTTGTGTCGGGGAGCAAAAACATTCAGTACTTC	CSVVSGSKNIQYF
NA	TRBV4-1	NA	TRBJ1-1	TGCGCCAGCAGCCAGAGACAGTTGAACACTGAAGCTTTCTTT	CASSQRQLNTEAFF
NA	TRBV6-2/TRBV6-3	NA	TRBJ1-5	TGTGCCAGCAGTTCCGGTTTTGGCAATCAGCCCCAGCATTTT	CASSSGFGNQPQHF
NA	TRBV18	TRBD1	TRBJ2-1	TGTGCCAGCTCCCCCACCGACAGGGCGAAGGGCAATGAGCAGTTCTTC	CASSPTDRAKGNEQFF
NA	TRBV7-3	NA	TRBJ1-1	TGTGCCAGCAGCTTAAGGCAGGGACACACTGAAGCTTTCTTT	CASSLRQGHTEAFF
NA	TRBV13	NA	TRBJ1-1	TGTGCCAGCAGCTTAAGATTTGTGAACACTGAAGCTTTCTTT	CASSLRFVNTEAFF
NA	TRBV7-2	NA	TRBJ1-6	TGTGCCAGCAGCTTAAATAAGAAGGAAACCTATAATTCACCCCTCCACTTT	CASSLNKKETYNSPLHF
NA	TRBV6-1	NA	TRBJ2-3	TGTGCCAGCAGTGAAGGTCTGGGGGTGGCAGATACGCAGTATTTT	CASSEGLGVADTQYF
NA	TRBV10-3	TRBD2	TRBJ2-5	TGTGCCATGGCGGGAGAAGGAGAGACCCAGTACTTC	CAMAGEGETQYF
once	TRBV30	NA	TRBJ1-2	TGTGCCTGGAGTGTAACCCGGACCGACGGCTACACCTTC	CAWSVTRTDGYTF
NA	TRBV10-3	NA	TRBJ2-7	TGTGCCATCAGTGCTCCGCCCGGGAACTACGAGCAGTACTTC	CAISAPPGNYEQYF
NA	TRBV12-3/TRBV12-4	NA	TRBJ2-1	TGTGCCAGCAGTTTAGACAGGGTCCATGAGCAGTTCTTC	CASSLDRVHEQFF
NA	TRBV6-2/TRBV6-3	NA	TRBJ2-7	TGTGCCAGCAGTTCCGTCCACGTAGCCTACGAGCAGTACTTC	CASSSVHVAYEQYF
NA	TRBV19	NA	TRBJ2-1	TGTGCCAGTAGTATAAGTAGGGGGAGTCCCTACAATGAGCAGTTCTTC	CASSISRGSPYNEQFF
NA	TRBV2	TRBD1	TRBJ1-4	TGTGCCAGCAGAAGGCCCGGGACAGGGGGCGGAGAAAAACTGTTTTTT	CASRRPGTGGGEKLFF
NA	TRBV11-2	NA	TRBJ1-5	TGTGCCAGCAGCTTAAGGACAGATAATCAGCCCCAGCATTTT	CASSLRTDNQPQHF
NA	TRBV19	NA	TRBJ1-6	TGTGCCAGTACCCCCGCTCTGCGCGCACCCCTCCACTTT	CASTPALRAPLHF
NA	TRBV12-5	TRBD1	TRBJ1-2	TGTGCTAGTGGTTCGGGGACAGGGAACTATGGCTACACCTTC	CASGSGTGNYGYTF
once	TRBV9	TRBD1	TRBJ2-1	TGTGCCAGCAGCGCCGAGGGGGCTCGAGGGTATGAGCAGTTCTTC	CASSAEGARGYEQFF
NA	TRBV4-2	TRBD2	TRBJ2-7	TGTGCCAGCAGCCAGCAAGTCGGGCCTAGCGGGGTAAGCTACGAGCAGTACTTC	CASSQQVGPSGVSYEQYF
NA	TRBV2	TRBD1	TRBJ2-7	TGTGCCAGCGAAGATTGGACAGGCAGTTACGAGCAGTACTTC	CASEDWTGSYEQYF
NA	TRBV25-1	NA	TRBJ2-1	TGTGCCAGCAAGGGGGGGACAGTGACGGGGAGACGCCATGAGCAGTTCTTC	CASKGGTVTGRRHEQFF
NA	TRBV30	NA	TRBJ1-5	TGTGCCTGGAGTGTTGGGGGTCAGCAGCCCCAGCATTTT	CAWSVGGQQPQHF
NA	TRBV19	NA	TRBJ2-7	TGTGCCACTGAGGCAGGGGAGGGCTTGAACGAGCAGTACTTC	CATEAGEGLNEQYF
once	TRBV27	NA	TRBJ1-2	TGTGCCAGCAGTTTGCAGTCAGGGCCGCACTATGGCTACACCTTC	CASSLQSGPHYGYTF
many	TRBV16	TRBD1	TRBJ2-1	TGTGCCAGCAGCCAAGACAGGGGAAATGAGCAGTTCTTC	CASSQDRGNEQFF